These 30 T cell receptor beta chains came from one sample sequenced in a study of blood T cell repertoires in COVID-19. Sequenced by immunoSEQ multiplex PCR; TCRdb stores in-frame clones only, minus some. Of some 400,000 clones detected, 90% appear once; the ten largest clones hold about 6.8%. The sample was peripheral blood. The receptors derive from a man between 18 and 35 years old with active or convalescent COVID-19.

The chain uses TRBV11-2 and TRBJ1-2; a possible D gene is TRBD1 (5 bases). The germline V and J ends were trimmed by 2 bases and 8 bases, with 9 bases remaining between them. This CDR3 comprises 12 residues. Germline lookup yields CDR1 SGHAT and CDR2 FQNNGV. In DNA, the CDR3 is TGTGCCAGCAGCTTAACAGGTCAAGGCTACACCTTC. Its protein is CASSLTGQGYTF. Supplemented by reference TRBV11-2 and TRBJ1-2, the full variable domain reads EAGVAQSPRYKIIEKRQSVAFWCNPISGHATLYWYQQILGQGPKLLIQFQNNGVVDDSQLPKDRFSAERLKGVDSTLKIQPAKLEDSAVYLCASSLTGQGYTFGSGTRLTVV.

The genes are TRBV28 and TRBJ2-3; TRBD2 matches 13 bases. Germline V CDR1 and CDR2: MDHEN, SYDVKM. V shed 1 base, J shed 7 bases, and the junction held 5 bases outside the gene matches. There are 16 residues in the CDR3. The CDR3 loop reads CASSLLWTSGSNTQYF. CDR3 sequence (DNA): TGTGCCAGCAGTTTATTATGGACTAGCGGGAGCAATACGCAGTATTTT.

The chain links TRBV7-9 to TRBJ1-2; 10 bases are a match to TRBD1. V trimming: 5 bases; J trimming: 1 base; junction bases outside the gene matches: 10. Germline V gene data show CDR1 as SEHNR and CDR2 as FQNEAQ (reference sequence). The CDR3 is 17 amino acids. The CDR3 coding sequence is TGTGCCAGCAGCCACTACACCGGGACAGGGGATAACTATGGCTACACCTTC. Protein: CASSHYTGTGDNYGYTF.

CDR3 residues: CASSLTANSPLHF. DNA of the CDR3: TGTGCCAGCAGCTTGACAGCGAATTCACCCCTCCACTTT. The chain joins TRBV7-2 to TRBJ1-6, with D perhaps TRBD1 (5 bases). V was pared by 3 bases and J by 7 bases, with 7 bases between. The CDR3 has 13 amino acids. Germline assignment: CDR1 SGHTA and CDR2 FQGNSA. Full variable domain (rest looked up from reference TRBV7-2 and TRBJ1-6): GAGVSQSPSNKVTEKGKDVELRCDPISGHTALYWYRQSLGQGLEFLIYFQGNSAPDKSGLPSDRFSAERTGGSVSTLTIQRTQQEDSAVYLCASSLTANSPLHFGNGTRLTVT.

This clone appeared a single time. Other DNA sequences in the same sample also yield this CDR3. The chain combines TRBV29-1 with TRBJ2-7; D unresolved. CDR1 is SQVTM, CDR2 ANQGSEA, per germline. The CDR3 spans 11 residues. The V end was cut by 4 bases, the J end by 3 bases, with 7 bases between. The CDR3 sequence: CSVVYGYEQYF. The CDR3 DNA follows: TGCAGCGTTGTGTACGGCTACGAGCAGTACTTC.

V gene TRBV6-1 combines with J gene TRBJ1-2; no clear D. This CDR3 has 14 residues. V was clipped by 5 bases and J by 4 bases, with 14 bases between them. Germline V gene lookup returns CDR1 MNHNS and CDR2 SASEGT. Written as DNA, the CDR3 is TGTGCCAGCAGTCAAACCAGTCAGGCCTATGGCTACACCTTC. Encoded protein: CASSQTSQAYGYTF.

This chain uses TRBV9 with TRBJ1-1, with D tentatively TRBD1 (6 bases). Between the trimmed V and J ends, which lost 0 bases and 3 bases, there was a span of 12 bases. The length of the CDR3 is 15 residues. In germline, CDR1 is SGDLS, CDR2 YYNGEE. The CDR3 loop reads CASSVVGGGDTEAFF. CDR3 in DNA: TGTGCCAGCAGCGTAGTAGGGGGAGGGGACACTGAAGCTTTCTTT.

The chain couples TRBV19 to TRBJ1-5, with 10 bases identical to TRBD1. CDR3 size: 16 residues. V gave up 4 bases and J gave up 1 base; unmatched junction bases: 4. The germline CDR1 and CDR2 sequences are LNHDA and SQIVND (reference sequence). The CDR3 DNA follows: TGTGCCAGTAGTAGGGACAGGGGTGGAAGCAATCAGCCCCAGCATTTT. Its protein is CASSRDRGGSNQPQHF.

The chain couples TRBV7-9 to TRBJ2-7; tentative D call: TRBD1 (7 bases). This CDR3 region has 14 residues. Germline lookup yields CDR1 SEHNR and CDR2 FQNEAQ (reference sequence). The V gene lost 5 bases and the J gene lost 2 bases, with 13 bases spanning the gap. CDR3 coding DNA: TGTGCCAGCAGCGCGCAGGGGGAGGCCTACGAGCAGTACTTC. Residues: CASSAQGEAYEQYF.

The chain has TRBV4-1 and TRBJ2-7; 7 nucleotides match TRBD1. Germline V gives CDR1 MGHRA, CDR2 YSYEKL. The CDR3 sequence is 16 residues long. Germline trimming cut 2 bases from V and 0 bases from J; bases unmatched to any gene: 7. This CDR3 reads CASSQWPGQSSYEQYF. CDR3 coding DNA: TGCGCCAGCAGCCAATGGCCGGGACAGTCCTCCTACGAGCAGTACTTC.

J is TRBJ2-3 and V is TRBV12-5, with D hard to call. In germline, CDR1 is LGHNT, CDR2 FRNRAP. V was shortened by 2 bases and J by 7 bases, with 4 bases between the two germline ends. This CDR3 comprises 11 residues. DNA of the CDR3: TGTGCTAGTGGTTTGTTCTATACGCAGTATTTT. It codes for CASGLFYTQYF.

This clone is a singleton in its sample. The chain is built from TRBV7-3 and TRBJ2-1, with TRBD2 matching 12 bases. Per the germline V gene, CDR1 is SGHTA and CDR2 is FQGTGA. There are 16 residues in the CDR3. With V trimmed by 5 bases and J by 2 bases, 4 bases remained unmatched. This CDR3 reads CASSQTSGGAYNEQFF. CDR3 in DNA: TGTGCCAGCAGCCAGACTAGCGGGGGTGCCTACAATGAGCAGTTCTTC.

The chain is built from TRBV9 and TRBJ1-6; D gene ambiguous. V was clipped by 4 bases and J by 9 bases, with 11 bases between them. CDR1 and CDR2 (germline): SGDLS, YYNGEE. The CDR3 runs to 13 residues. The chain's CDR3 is CASSSREGSPLHF. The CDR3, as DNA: TGTGCCAGCAGCTCGAGGGAGGGTTCACCCCTCCACTTT. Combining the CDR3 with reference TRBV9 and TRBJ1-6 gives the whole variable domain DSGVTQTPKHLITATGQRVTLRCSPRSGDLSVYWYQQSLDQGLQFLIQYYNGEERAKGNILERFSAQQFPDLHSELNLSSLELGDSALYFCASSSREGSPLHFGNGTRLTVT.

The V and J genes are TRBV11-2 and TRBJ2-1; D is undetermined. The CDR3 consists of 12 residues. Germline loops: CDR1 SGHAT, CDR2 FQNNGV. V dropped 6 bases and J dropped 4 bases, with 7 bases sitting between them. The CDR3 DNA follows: TGTGCCAGCAGGGCACAGTACAATGAGCAGTTCTTC. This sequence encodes CASRAQYNEQFF.

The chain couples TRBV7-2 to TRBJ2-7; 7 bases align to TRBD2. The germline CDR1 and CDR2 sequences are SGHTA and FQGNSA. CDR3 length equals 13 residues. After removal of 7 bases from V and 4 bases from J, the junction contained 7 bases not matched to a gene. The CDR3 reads CASNPGGNYEQYF. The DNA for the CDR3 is TGTGCCAGCAATCCCGGGGGGAATTACGAGCAGTACTTC.

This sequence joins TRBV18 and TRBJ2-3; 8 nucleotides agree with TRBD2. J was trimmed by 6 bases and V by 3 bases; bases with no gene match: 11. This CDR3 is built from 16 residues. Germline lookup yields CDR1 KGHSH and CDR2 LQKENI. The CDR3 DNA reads TGTGCCAGCTCACCTCTCTCACGGGAGGGCCGGGATACGCAGTATTTT. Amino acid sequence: CASSPLSREGRDTQYF.

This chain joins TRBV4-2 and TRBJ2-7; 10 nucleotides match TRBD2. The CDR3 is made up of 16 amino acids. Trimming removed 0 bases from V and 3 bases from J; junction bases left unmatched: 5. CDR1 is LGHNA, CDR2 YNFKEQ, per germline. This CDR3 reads CASSQEASGGNYEQYF. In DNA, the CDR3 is TGTGCCAGCAGCCAAGAGGCTAGCGGGGGTAACTACGAGCAGTACTTC.

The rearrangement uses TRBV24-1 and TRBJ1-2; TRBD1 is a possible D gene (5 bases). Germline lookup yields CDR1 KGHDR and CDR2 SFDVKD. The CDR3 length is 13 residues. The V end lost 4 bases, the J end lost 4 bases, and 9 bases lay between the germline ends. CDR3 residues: CATSEGRTYGYTF. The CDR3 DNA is TGTGCCACCAGTGAGGGGCGCACCTATGGCTACACCTTC.

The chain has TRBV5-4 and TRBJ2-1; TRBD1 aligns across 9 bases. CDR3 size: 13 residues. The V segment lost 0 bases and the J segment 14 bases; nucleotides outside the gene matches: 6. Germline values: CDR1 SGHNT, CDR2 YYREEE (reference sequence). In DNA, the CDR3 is TGTGCCAGCAGCTTGGTATGGACAGGGGTGGAGTTCTTC. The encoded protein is CASSLVWTGVEFF.

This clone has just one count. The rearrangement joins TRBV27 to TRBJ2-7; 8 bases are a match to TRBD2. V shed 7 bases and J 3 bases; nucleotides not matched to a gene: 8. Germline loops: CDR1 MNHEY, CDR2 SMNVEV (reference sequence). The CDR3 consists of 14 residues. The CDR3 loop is CASKGLGQDYEQYF. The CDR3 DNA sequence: TGTGCCAGCAAGGGACTAGGACAAGACTACGAGCAGTACTTC.

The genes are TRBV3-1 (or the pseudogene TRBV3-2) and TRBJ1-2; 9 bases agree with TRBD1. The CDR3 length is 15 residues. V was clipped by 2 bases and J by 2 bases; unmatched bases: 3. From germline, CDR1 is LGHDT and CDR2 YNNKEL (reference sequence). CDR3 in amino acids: CASSQLDRGNYGYTF. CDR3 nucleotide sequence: TGTGCCAGCAGCCAACTCGACAGGGGGAACTATGGCTACACCTTC.

The CDR3 region is CASSTGIQGTKNIQYF. The CDR3 DNA sequence: TGTGCCAGCAGCACCGGAATTCAGGGAACCAAAAACATTCAGTACTTC. The chain has TRBV7-9 and TRBJ2-4, with TRBD1 as a possible D gene (5 bases). CDR1 and CDR2 from the germline V gene are SEHNR and FQNEAQ (reference sequence). Trimming removed 5 bases from V and 2 bases from J, with 16 bases in between. There are 16 residues in the CDR3. Based on the CDR3 plus reference TRBV7-9 and TRBJ2-4, the full variable domain is DTGVSQNPRHKITKRGQNVTFRCDPISEHNRLYWYRQTLGQGPEFLTYFQNEAQLEKSRLLSDRFSAERPKGSFSTLEIQRTEQGDSAMYLCASSTGIQGTKNIQYFGAGTRLSVL.

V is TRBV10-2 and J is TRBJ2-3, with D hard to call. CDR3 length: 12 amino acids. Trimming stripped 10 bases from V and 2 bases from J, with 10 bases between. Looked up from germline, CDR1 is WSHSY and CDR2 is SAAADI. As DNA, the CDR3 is TGCGCCACGAGCGAGCTCACAGATACGCAGTATTTT. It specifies CATSELTDTQYF.

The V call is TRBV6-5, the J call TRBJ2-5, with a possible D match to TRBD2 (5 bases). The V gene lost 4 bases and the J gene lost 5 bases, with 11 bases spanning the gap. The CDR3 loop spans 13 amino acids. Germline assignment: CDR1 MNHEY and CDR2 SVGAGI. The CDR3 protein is CASSWAPGETQYF. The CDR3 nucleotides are TGTGCCAGCAGTTGGGCCCCGGGGGAGACCCAGTACTTC.

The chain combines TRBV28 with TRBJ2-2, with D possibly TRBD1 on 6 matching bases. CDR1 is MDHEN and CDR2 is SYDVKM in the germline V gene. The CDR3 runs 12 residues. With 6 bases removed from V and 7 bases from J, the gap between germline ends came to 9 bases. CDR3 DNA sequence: TGTGCCAGCAGACAGGGCGGCGGGGAGCTGTTTTTT. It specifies CASRQGGGELFF.

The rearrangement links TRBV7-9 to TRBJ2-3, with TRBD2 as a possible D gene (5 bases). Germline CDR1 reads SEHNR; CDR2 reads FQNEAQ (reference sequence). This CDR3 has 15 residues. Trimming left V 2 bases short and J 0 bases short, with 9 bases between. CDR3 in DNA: TGTGCCAGCAGCTTACGGACTCTGAGCACAGATACGCAGTATTTT. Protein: CASSLRTLSTDTQYF. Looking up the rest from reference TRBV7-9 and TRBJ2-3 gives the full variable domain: DTGVSQNPRHKITKRGQNVTFRCDPISEHNRLYWYRQTLGQGPEFLTYFQNEAQLEKSRLLSDRFSAERPKGSFSTLEIQRTEQGDSAMYLCASSLRTLSTDTQYFGPGTRLTVL.

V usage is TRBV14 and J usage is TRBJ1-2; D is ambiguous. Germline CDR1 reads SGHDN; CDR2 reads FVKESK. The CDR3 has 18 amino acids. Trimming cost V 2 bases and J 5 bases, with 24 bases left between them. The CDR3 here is CASSQKRELRFGEYGYTF. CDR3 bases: TGTGCCAGCAGCCAAAAGAGGGAGTTAAGGTTTGGGGAGTATGGCTACACCTTC.

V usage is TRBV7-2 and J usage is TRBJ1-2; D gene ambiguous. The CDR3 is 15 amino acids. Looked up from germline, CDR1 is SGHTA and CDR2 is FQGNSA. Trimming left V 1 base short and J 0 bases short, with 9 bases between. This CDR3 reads CASSLEPRANYGYTF. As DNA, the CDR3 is TGTGCCAGCAGCTTAGAACCACGAGCTAACTATGGCTACACCTTC.

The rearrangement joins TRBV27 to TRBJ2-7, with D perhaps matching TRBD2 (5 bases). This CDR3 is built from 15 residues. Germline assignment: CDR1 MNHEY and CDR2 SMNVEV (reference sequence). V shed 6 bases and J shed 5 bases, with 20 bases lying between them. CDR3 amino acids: CASRPATVPRDEQYF. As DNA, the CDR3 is TGTGCCAGCAGGCCGGCGACGGTCCCGCGGGACGAGCAGTACTTC.

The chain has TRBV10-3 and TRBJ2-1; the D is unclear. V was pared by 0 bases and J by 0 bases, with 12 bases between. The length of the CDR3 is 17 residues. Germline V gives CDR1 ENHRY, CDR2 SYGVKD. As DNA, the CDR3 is TGTGCCATCAGTGAGTCGGGCACTTCCGGCTCCTACAATGAGCAGTTCTTC. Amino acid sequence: CAISESGTSGSYNEQFF.